The entry that follows covers one TCR beta chain sequence. Sequencing was performed with immunoSEQ multiplex PCR; in TCRdb, only in-frame clones are kept and a portion is missing. The profile covers about 86,000 clones, with about 92% appearing a single time and about 2.9% taken by the ten largest. This specimen belongs to a study of T cell responses to AZD1222 COVID-19 vaccine. The CDR3 runs 15 residues. V trimming: 6 bases; J trimming: 2 bases; junction bases outside the gene matches: 6. The germline CDR1 and CDR2 sequences are SEHNR and FQNEAQ (reference sequence). The sequencing here drew on peripheral blood, taken on day 0 of AZD1222 vaccination. This clonotype was sampled from an adult in good health. V gene TRBV7-9 combines with J gene TRBJ2-2, with 7 bases aligning to TRBD2. The CDR3 DNA follows: TGTGCCAGCAGGTTGACGGGAGGAAACACCGGGGAGCTGTTTTTT. This sequence encodes CASRLTGGNTGELFF. Full variable domain (rest looked up from reference TRBV7-9 and TRBJ2-2): DTGVSQNPRHKITKRGQNVTFRCDPISEHNRLYWYRQTLGQGPEFLTYFQNEAQLEKSRLLSDRFSAERPKGSFSTLEIQRTEQGDSAMYLCASRLTGGNTGELFFGEGSRLTVL.